The 25 T cell receptor beta chains below all came from one sample that was sequenced in a study of shared clonotypes between healthy human individuals. Here immunoSEQ multiplex PCR was the method, and the copy in TCRdb shows in-frame clones only, minus some. The sample holds about 1 million clones, roughly 80% seen once. The sample consisted of memory CD4+ T cells sorted from blood. Sample subset: CD45RA-negative fraction. These receptors originate from a man aged 18 to 29 in good health.

V is TRBV15 and J is TRBJ2-1; no clear D gene. The CDR3 totals 15 residues. Trimming took off 0 bases at V and 3 bases at J, with 9 bases between the two ends. Germline V lookup: CDR1 LNHNV, CDR2 YYDKDF (reference sequence). The CDR3, as DNA: TGTGCCACCAGCAGAGACGGGCTGCTCTACAATGAGCAGTTCTTC. This encodes CATSRDGLLYNEQFF. The variable domain in full, with the rest retrieved from reference TRBV15 and TRBJ2-1, is DAMVIQNPRYQVTQFGKPVTLSCSQTLNHNVMYWYQQKSSQAPKLLFHYYDKDFNNEADTPDNFQSRRPNTSFCFLDIRSPGLGDTAMYLCATSRDGLLYNEQFFGPGTRLTVL.

V usage is TRBV10-3 and J usage is TRBJ2-7; TRBD1 aligns across 7 bases. V trimming: 7 bases; J trimming: 3 bases; junction bases outside the gene matches: 3. Germline loops: CDR1 ENHRY, CDR2 SYGVKD. The CDR3 is 12 residues long. In nucleotides, the CDR3 is TGTGCCATCAATGCAGGGGGCTACGAGCAGTACTTC. Residues: CAINAGGYEQYF.

This clone was found many times. The chain recombines TRBV5-5 with TRBJ2-1; 8 bases are shared with TRBD2. The CDR3 totals 14 residues. CDR1 and CDR2 from the germline V gene are SGHKS and YYEKEE (reference sequence). J gave up 4 bases and V 4 bases, and 4 bases lay outside the gene matches. DNA of the CDR3: TGTGCCAGCAGCGGAATAGCGGGGTACAATGAGCAGTTCTTC. Its protein product is CASSGIAGYNEQFF. The variable domain in full, with the rest retrieved from reference TRBV5-5 and TRBJ2-1, is DAGVTQSPTHLIKTRGQQVTLRCSPISGHKSVSWYQQVLGQGPQFIFQYYEKEERGRGNFPDRFSARQFPNYSSELNVNALLLGDSALYLCASSGIAGYNEQFFGPGTRLTVL.

The chain combines TRBV2 with TRBJ2-6; either TRBD1 or TRBD2 may supply D (6 bases each). There are 17 residues in the CDR3. V lost 6 bases to trimming and J lost 4 bases, with 19 bases between them. Germline CDR1 reads SNHLY; CDR2 reads FYNNEI. CDR3 region: CASSGGVTGSGANVLTF. In nucleotides, the CDR3 is TGTGCCAGCAGCGGAGGGGTAACAGGGTCGGGGGCCAACGTCCTGACTTTC.

This chain links TRBV18 with TRBJ1-3; TRBD1 matches at 9 bases. From germline, CDR1 is KGHSH and CDR2 LQKENI. J lost 0 bases, V lost 11 bases, and 5 bases had no gene match. The CDR3 covers 14 residues. The DNA of the CDR3 is TGTGCCGGGACAGGGTCGATCTCTGGAAACACCATATATTTT. This codes for CAGTGSISGNTIYF.

This clone was observed a handful of times. V and J are TRBV5-6 and TRBJ1-1, with a tentative D call TRBD1 (6 bases). This CDR3 is 14 amino acids long. Germline V lookup: CDR1 SGHDT, CDR2 YYEEEE. Trimming removed 4 bases from V and 8 bases from J, with 18 bases in between. The CDR3 region has the DNA TGTGCCAGCAGCCCCGGTGGGGGCACCACCGAAGCTTTCTTT. It is translated as CASSPGGGTTEAFF.

This chain joins TRBV6-1 and TRBJ2-2; D is possibly TRBD2 (5 bases). Germline CDR1 and CDR2: MNHNS and SASEGT. V shed 3 bases and J shed 7 bases, with 18 bases lying between them. CDR3 length: 16 amino acids. CDR3 bases: TGTGCCAGCAGTGATCAAAGGCCAACCGGAGGCGGGGAGCTGTTTTTT. Amino acid sequence: CASSDQRPTGGGELFF.

Points on this clone: At the DNA level, this CDR3 is encoded by other sequences in the same sample as well. The J gene is TRBJ2-3, the V gene TRBV28; 7 nucleotides agree with TRBD2. J was trimmed by 1 base and V by 4 bases; bases with no gene match: 2. This CDR3 comprises 14 residues. Germline loops: CDR1 MDHEN, CDR2 SYDVKM. The CDR3 DNA follows: TGTGCCAGCAGTTCGGGGGGAGGCACAGATACGCAGTATTTT. Translating gives CASSSGGGTDTQYF.

This clone showed up many times. The CDR3 loop is CASSGTGDGETQYF. The CDR3 DNA reads as TGTGCCAGTAGCGGGACAGGGGACGGAGAGACCCAGTACTTC. The genes are TRBV19 and TRBJ2-5; TRBD1 matches 10 bases. The CDR3 covers 14 residues. Germline-derived CDR1 and CDR2 are LNHDA and SQIVND (reference sequence). J was trimmed by 4 bases and V by 6 bases; bases with no gene match: 5.

The chain links TRBV9 to TRBJ2-5, with 13 bases fitting TRBD2. Per germline, CDR1 SGDLS and CDR2 YYNGEE. This CDR3 is 17 amino acids long. The V and J ends lost 4 bases and 5 bases, in that order; junction bases with no gene match: 11. CDR3 sequence (DNA): TGTGCCAGCAGCCCTCACCGGGGACTAGCGGGGACGGAGACCCAGTACTTC. Protein: CASSPHRGLAGTETQYF.

The chain recombines TRBV7-8 with TRBJ1-1; no reliable D call. Trimming stripped 4 bases from V and 1 base from J, with 13 bases between. Germline values: CDR1 SGHVS, CDR2 FQNEAQ. The CDR3 is made up of 15 amino acids. DNA for the CDR3: TGTGCCAGCAGCTCACGCCTTGACGGGAACACTGAAGCTTTCTTT. Its protein product is CASSSRLDGNTEAFF.

This clone has only a few counts. The rearrangement uses TRBV2 and TRBJ1-1, with D unclear. Germline V gene data show CDR1 as SNHLY and CDR2 as FYNNEI. This CDR3 region has 11 residues. Deletions cut 1 base from V and 7 bases from J, with 4 bases between. CDR3 DNA sequence: TGTGCCAGCAGTGAAGTGGATGAAGCTTTCTTT. Protein sequence: CASSEVDEAFF. Together with reference TRBV2 and TRBJ1-1, the CDR3 gives the full variable domain: EPEVTQTPSHQVTQMGQEVILRCVPISNHLYFYWYRQILGQKVEFLVSFYNNEISEKSEIFDDQFSVERPDGSNFTLKIRSTKLEDSAMYFCASSEVDEAFFGQGTRLTVV.

The CDR3 DNA sequence: TGCGCCAGCAGCCCCCGTGGACTTAACACCTACGAGCAGTACTTC. Its translation is CASSPRGLNTYEQYF. This chain joins TRBV5-1 and TRBJ2-7; tentative D call: TRBD2 (5 bases). This CDR3 is built from 15 residues. The V gene lost 4 bases and the J gene lost 2 bases, with 16 bases spanning the gap. Looked up from germline, CDR1 is SGHRS and CDR2 is YFSETQ.

This chain joins TRBV7-9 and TRBJ2-1, with 8 positions matching TRBD2. Germline values: CDR1 SEHNR, CDR2 FQNEAQ (reference sequence). This CDR3 is built from 13 residues. The J segment lost 8 bases and the V segment lost 5 bases, leaving 5 bases of the junction unmatched. The CDR3, as DNA: TGTGCCAGCAGCCGCGGGACTAGGGATGAGCAGTTCTTC. Its protein product is CASSRGTRDEQFF.

The chain uses TRBV15 and TRBJ2-2, with TRBD2 identical over 8 bases. Trimming removed 4 bases from V and 4 bases from J; junction bases left unmatched: 2. This CDR3 contains 14 residues. The germline CDR1 and CDR2 sequences are LNHNV and YYDKDF (reference sequence). The CDR3 loop is CATSTREVTGELFF. DNA for the CDR3: TGTGCCACCAGCACGCGGGAGGTCACCGGGGAGCTGTTTTTT.

The sample holds a few counts of this clone. The rearrangement links TRBV10-1 to TRBJ2-7; 9 bases map to TRBD1. The CDR3 runs to 14 residues. Germline CDR1 is WNHNN and CDR2 is SYGVQD (reference sequence). J gave up 6 bases and V 6 bases, and 9 bases lay outside the gene matches. This CDR3 reads CASSSGQGLAEQYF. The CDR3 DNA sequence: TGCGCCAGCAGCTCGGGACAGGGTCTAGCCGAGCAGTACTTC.

V is TRBV2 and J is TRBJ1-6; D is undetermined. The germline V gene has CDR1 SNHLY and CDR2 FYNNEI. The CDR3 length is 14 residues. V gave up 8 bases and J gave up 0 bases, with 8 bases separating them. The CDR3 DNA reads TGTGCCAGCGACGCGAGCTCCTATAATTCACCCCTCCACTTT. It yields the protein CASDASSYNSPLHF.

About this clone itself: The same CDR3 also results from other DNA sequences found in this sample. This sequence joins TRBV18 and TRBJ1-2; D possibly corresponds to TRBD1 (6 bases). Germline V CDR1 and CDR2: KGHSH, LQKENI. The CDR3 is 13 residues long. V lost 3 bases to trimming and J lost 2 bases, with 7 bases between them. The CDR3 loop is CASSPDRNYGYTF. CDR3 nucleotides: TGTGCCAGCTCACCGGACAGAAACTATGGCTACACCTTC. The full variable domain, completed using reference TRBV18 and TRBJ1-2, is NAGVMQNPRHLVRRRGQEARLRCSPMKGHSHVYWYRQLPEEGLKFMVYLQKENIIDESGMPKERFSAEFPKEGPSILRIQQVVRGDSAAYFCASSPDRNYGYTFGSGTRLTVV.

This chain connects TRBV5-6 to TRBJ1-2; D remains unclear. The germline CDR1 and CDR2 sequences are SGHDT and YYEEEE. V lost 1 base and J 3 bases, leaving 7 bases between the germline ends. This CDR3 region has 13 residues. Here the CDR3 reads CASSLPDYYGYTF. The CDR3 region has the DNA TGTGCCAGCAGCTTGCCGGATTACTATGGCTACACCTTC. Filled out from reference TRBV5-6 and TRBJ1-2, the complete variable domain reads DAGVTQSPTHLIKTRGQQVTLRCSPKSGHDTVSWYQQALGQGPQFIFQYYEEEERQRGNFPDRFSGHQFPNYSSELNVNALLLGDSALYLCASSLPDYYGYTFGSGTRLTVV.

This clone was seen at least ten times. This chain joins TRBV5-5 and TRBJ2-7; 9 bases line up with TRBD1. The CDR3 sequence is 15 residues long. Germline V gene data show CDR1 as SGHKS and CDR2 as YYEKEE (reference sequence). J was trimmed by 4 bases and V by 1 base; bases with no gene match: 6. The DNA of the CDR3 is TGTGCCAGCAGCTTGCGGCGGGACAGGGAGTACGAGCAGTACTTC. This gives the protein CASSLRRDREYEQYF. The full variable domain, completed using reference TRBV5-5 and TRBJ2-7, is DAGVTQSPTHLIKTRGQQVTLRCSPISGHKSVSWYQQVLGQGPQFIFQYYEKEERGRGNFPDRFSARQFPNYSSELNVNALLLGDSALYLCASSLRRDREYEQYFGPGTRLTVT.

The chain links TRBV6-5 to TRBJ1-6; no clear D gene. Trimming stripped 7 bases from V and 9 bases from J, with 10 bases between. This CDR3 is 12 amino acids long. Germline CDR1 is MNHEY and CDR2 is SVGAGI. Written as DNA, the CDR3 is TGTGCCAGCACCCAAGGTCGTTCACCCCTCCACTTT. The encoded protein is CASTQGRSPLHF.

The chain employs TRBV6-5 and TRBJ2-7; the D gene could be TRBD1 or TRBD2 (5 bases each). The CDR3 totals 13 residues. Per germline, CDR1 MNHEY and CDR2 SVGAGI. Deletions cut 5 bases from V and 0 bases from J, with 8 bases between. The CDR3 reads CASSEGFSYEQYF. The CDR3 DNA sequence: TGTGCCAGCAGTGAGGGGTTCTCCTACGAGCAGTACTTC.

This clone was seen more than once but under ten times. V and J are TRBV27 and TRBJ1-1; 9 nucleotides agree with TRBD1. CDR1 MNHEY and CDR2 SMNVEV come from the germline V gene (reference sequence). The CDR3 totals 13 residues. V lost 3 bases to trimming and J lost 10 bases; unmatched junction nucleotides: 6. The DNA of the CDR3 is TGTGCCAGCAGTTTTGACAGGGGGTACGGAGCTTTCTTT. Protein sequence: CASSFDRGYGAFF.

This clone was counted a few times. Here the CDR3 reads CASSYRTSNEQFF. As DNA, the CDR3 is TGTGCCAGCAGTTACCGGACTAGCAATGAGCAGTTCTTC. V is TRBV6-6 and J is TRBJ2-1; 7 nucleotides agree with TRBD2. The CDR3 runs to 13 residues. Losses at the gene ends were 2 bases for V and 6 bases for J; bases not matched to a gene: 1. CDR1 MNHNY and CDR2 SVGAGI come from the germline V gene (reference sequence).

This clone was seen once. Within the sample, other DNA sequences also encode this same CDR3. This chain connects TRBV18 to TRBJ1-5; no definite D call. V gave up 3 bases and J gave up 2 bases, with 5 bases separating them. CDR1 is KGHSH, CDR2 LQKENI, per germline. This CDR3 is built from 13 residues. CDR3 coding DNA: TGTGCCAGCTCACCCGACGGCAATCAGCCCCAGCATTTT. Translated, it gives CASSPDGNQPQHF.